In this sample, the clone carrying this T cell receptor beta chain turned up once. The target antigen is unknown. This record comes from a study of cytomegalovirus exposure and HLA in healthy donors. Study-level points and caveats: A later analysis showed HLA-associated TCR beta chains outstripping equally common others in clonal expansion. Later analysis associated a missense DCLRE1C variant with TCR beta V- and J-gene trimming. Immune exposure information available was restricted to CMV serostatus.

PCR primers comprised 60 Vbeta and 13 Jbeta primers. Clones were sequenced by immunoSEQ multiplex PCR, and TCRdb holds only the in-frame ones, with some missing. The table includes over 110,000 clones, approximately 80% detected once. The germline V gene has CDR1 SQVTM and CDR2 ANQGSEA. The CDR3 contains 13 residues. Trimming at V came to 7 bases and at J to 2 bases, leaving 5 bases not matched to a gene. The sequencing sample was made of PBMCs. The origin of this receptor is a woman aged 45-59 years in good health and CMV-seropositive. The V gene is TRBV29-1, the J gene TRBJ1-2; 9 bases align to TRBD1. In DNA form, the CDR3 reads TGCAGCGGCGGGGGACAGGGAAACTATGGCTACACCTTC. It yields the protein CSGGGQGNYGYTF.